The entry that follows covers one T cell receptor beta chain sequence. Germline V gene data show CDR1 as SNHLY and CDR2 as FYNNEI. V was clipped by 3 bases and J by 7 bases, with 14 bases between them. CDR3 length: 14 residues. Enrolled during active infection, Seattle patients were then followed longitudinally. The data are from a study of blood T cell repertoires in COVID-19. Study background: The United States, Italy and Spain were the sources of the acute and convalescent COVID-19 samples. PBMCs, B-cell-depleted T cells, or T cells provided the cDNA or gDNA that made up the material.

Clones were read by immunoSEQ multiplex PCR, and TCRdb kept only the in-frame ones, dropping some. The data show approximately 500,000 clones, around nine tenths seen once. Input material: peripheral blood. This TCR was recovered from a woman between 50 and 59 years old with COVID-19, enrolled during active disease. The chain is built from TRBV2 and TRBJ2-3; tentatively, D is TRBD2 (5 bases). The CDR3, as DNA: TGTGCCAGCAGTGAGTCATCTACCGGGAATACGCAGTATTTT. Translating it yields CASSESSTGNTQYF.